The entry below gives a single TCR beta chain sequence along with its context. Its cognate antigen is unknown. The data belong to a study of Ad26.COV2.S vaccination and SARS-CoV-2 variants. Findings and limits, study-wide: Analyses that measured TCR breadth and depth may have underestimated total T cell responses. Vaccine and placebo groups showed comparable non-spike TCR breadth.

Generated by immunoSEQ multiplex PCR, the TCRdb table keeps only in-frame clones and is missing some. The sample lists about 350,000 clones; around 89% were seen once. This CDR3 contains 16 residues. Looked up from germline, CDR1 is SGHAT and CDR2 is FQNNGV. The V end was cut by 0 bases, the J end by 1 base, with 10 bases between. The treatment here: 15 to 20 received Ad26.COV2.S at low or high dose, single or two shots; roughly 5 received placebo; per-sample allocation not given. Specimens were obtained on day 63 following the first vaccine or placebo injection. The receptor's source is a person aged 18 to 65 who received the Ad26.COV2.S COVID-19 vaccine or a placebo. Here the sequenced sample was peripheral blood, taken in a trial of Ad26.COV2.S vaccine versus placebo. The chain carries TRBV11-2 and TRBJ1-5; maybe TRBD1 (6 bases). CDR3 region: CASSLDRGTSNQPQHF. CDR3 sequence (DNA): TGTGCCAGCAGCTTAGATAGGGGGACGAGCAATCAGCCCCAGCATTTT.